Following are 14 T cell receptor beta chains from one sample sequenced in a study of T cell repertoires in cytomegalovirus infection. TCRdb passed the reads through MiXCR, listing each CDR3 protein once. This sample carries approximately 130,000 distinct CDR3 sequences, more than 7% of them seen once, and the ten largest clones take roughly 9.1%. The material sequenced was PBMCs. Receptors originate from a human donor in good health (CMV status not recorded). Some clones in this sample may be carry-over from other donors' samples.

The chain is built from TRBV12-3 or TRBV12-4 and TRBJ1-6; D not certain. With 6 bases removed from V and 10 bases from J, the gap between germline ends came to 10 bases. The CDR3 spans 12 residues. This chain's CDR3 is CASRRGSSPLHF. Here the CDR3 DNA reads TGTGCCAGCAGGCGAGGCAGCTCACCCCTCCACTTT.

This clonotype occurred a few times. A clone one base away is much larger, so this may be a read error. This sequence joins TRBV12-3 or TRBV12-4 and TRBJ1-1; 7 bases match TRBD1. The CDR3 is 13 residues long. J lost 7 bases, V lost 4 bases, and 6 bases had no gene match. In DNA form, the CDR3 reads TGTGCCAGCAGTTCGGTCCGGGACAGTGAAGCTTTCTTT. Encoded protein: CASSSVRDSEAFF.

This clonotype was counted only a few times. This chain connects TRBV7-6 to TRBJ2-5, with D possibly being TRBD1 or TRBD2 (5 bases each). V was trimmed by 4 bases and J by 5 bases, leaving 17 bases between them. Germline V gene data show CDR1 as SGHVS and CDR2 as FNYEAQ. There are 15 residues in the CDR3. In DNA, the CDR3 is TGTGCCAGCAGCTACCGGGACGACTATGACGAGACCCAGTACTTC. Its protein product is CASSYRDDYDETQYF.

This clonotype was picked up many times. The rearrangement links TRBV28 to TRBJ1-5; no clear D. CDR1 and CDR2 (germline): MDHEN, SYDVKM. Trimming cost V 2 bases and J 0 bases, with 8 bases left between them. This CDR3 comprises 15 residues. DNA of the CDR3: TGTGCCAGCAGTTTAATGGGGTATAGCAATCAGCCCCAGCATTTT. Amino acid sequence: CASSLMGYSNQPQHF.

The chain carries TRBV2 and TRBJ2-3; D is uncertain. The CDR3 runs to 15 residues. The V end was cut by 3 bases, the J end by 3 bases, with 13 bases between. Germline V CDR1 and CDR2: SNHLY, FYNNEI. The CDR3 bases are TGTGCCAGCAGTGAGACCCAAATCGGGACAGATACGCAGTATTTT. It codes for CASSETQIGTDTQYF.

This clonotype was picked up many times. The chain joins TRBV4-1 to TRBJ2-1, with TRBD1 matching over 8 bases. Unmatched junction bases numbered 3, after V lost 0 bases and J lost 5 bases. The CDR3 has 15 residues. Germline V gene data show CDR1 as MGHRA and CDR2 as YSYEKL. The CDR3 loop reads CASSQEGTGDNEQFF. The CDR3 DNA sequence: TGCGCCAGCAGCCAAGAGGGGACAGGAGACAATGAGCAGTTCTTC.

This clonotype was observed many times. The rearrangement links TRBV6-5 to TRBJ1-1, with 7 bases fitting TRBD1. The V segment lost 5 bases and the J segment 4 bases; nucleotides outside the gene matches: 10. The germline CDR1 and CDR2 sequences are MNHEY and SVGAGI. CDR3 length: 15 residues. The CDR3 DNA sequence: TGTGCCAGCAGTCCCTATGACAGGGAGGGCACTGAAGCTTTCTTT. Translating it yields CASSPYDREGTEAFF.

This clonotype occurred many times. The junction departs from the called germline gene at one end, perhaps through a read error. This rearrangement joins TRBV2 to TRBJ2-7; either TRBD1 or TRBD2 may fit D (6 bases each). The CDR3 has 14 residues. Germline V gene data show CDR1 as SNHLY and CDR2 as FYNNEI. The CDR3 protein is CASREGQGRYEQYF. CDR3 DNA sequence: TGTGCCAGCAGGGAAGGCCAGGGGAGGTACGAGCAGTACTTC.

This clonotype was observed many times. The chain couples TRBV7-2 to TRBJ2-2; no clear D gene. V lost 0 bases and J 3 bases, leaving 5 bases between the germline ends. The CDR3 has 14 residues. CDR1 is SGHTA, CDR2 FQGNSA, per germline. The CDR3 region has the DNA TGTGCCAGCAGCTTAGCGTGGCACACCGGGGAGCTGTTTTTT. Its translation: CASSLAWHTGELFF.

The table lists this clonotype with many counts. The chain joins TRBV29-1 to TRBJ2-3; 9 nucleotides line up with TRBD2. Unmatched junction bases numbered 14, after V lost 3 bases and J lost 4 bases. The V gene's germline CDR1 is SQVTM and CDR2 ANQGSEA. The CDR3 has 17 amino acids. The CDR3 nucleotides read TGCAGCGTTGATGGGGATTTTGAGCGGGGGGCCCCAGATACGCAGTATTTT. This translates into CSVDGDFERGAPDTQYF.

This clonotype was found many times. The chain joins TRBV7-2 to TRBJ1-5; the D gene is possibly TRBD1 (5 bases). V lost 2 bases, J lost 5 bases, and 7 bases lay in between. The germline V gene has CDR1 SGHTA and CDR2 FQGNSA. The CDR3 has 13 residues. CDR3 sequence: CASSLWGDQPQHF. The CDR3 nucleotides read TGTGCCAGCAGCTTATGGGGGGATCAGCCCCAGCATTTT.

This clonotype occurred many times. V usage is TRBV7-2 and J usage is TRBJ1-1, with D unresolved. CDR1 and CDR2 from the germline V gene are SGHTA and FQGNSA. The ends were cut back, 5 bases at V and 6 bases at J, with 16 bases in the middle. The CDR3 loop spans 14 amino acids. The CDR3 DNA is TGTGCCAGCAGCCCGAGTCCAGTTACGGCTGAAGCTTTCTTT. This sequence encodes CASSPSPVTAEAFF.

The chain is built from TRBV15 and TRBJ1-1; D is uncertain. Germline V gene data show CDR1 as LNHNV and CDR2 as YYDKDF (reference sequence). The CDR3 covers 13 residues. V was cut by 2 bases and J by 1 base, with 5 bases left in between. Written as DNA, the CDR3 is TGTGCCACCAGCAGAAAGGGGAACACTGAAGCTTTCTTT. It codes for CATSRKGNTEAFF.

This chain connects TRBV12-5 to TRBJ1-5; D is possibly TRBD1 (5 bases). Germline values: CDR1 LGHNT, CDR2 FRNRAP. V lost 0 bases, J lost 2 bases, and 8 bases lay in between. This CDR3 contains 15 residues. This CDR3 reads CASGLVPGGNQPQHF. CDR3 sequence (DNA): TGTGCTAGTGGTTTGGTACCGGGGGGCAATCAGCCCCAGCATTTT.